These 32 T cell receptor beta chains were all obtained from the same sample, sequenced in a study of blood T cell repertoires in COVID-19. The data were produced by immunoSEQ multiplex PCR, yet TCRdb's version contains in-frame clones alone and is incomplete. Altogether around 450,000 clones are present, roughly 88% being singletons, with the ten largest covering approximately 0.65%. Sequencing input: PBMCs or T cells enriched from blood (not recorded which). These TCRs come from a man in his late teens or twenties who had recovered from COVID-19.

This chain links TRBV6-6 with TRBJ1-5; 8 nucleotides line up with TRBD1. The V gene end was trimmed by 5 bases and the J gene end by 7 bases; junction bases not matched to a gene: 16. Germline loops: CDR1 MNHNY, CDR2 SVGAGI (reference sequence). This CDR3 has 17 residues. The CDR3 bases are TGTGCCAGCAGTCCACAGGGGGGAAGGCTGGTCGGCCAGCCCCAGCATTTT. Protein product: CASSPQGGRLVGQPQHF.

V usage is TRBV5-1 and J usage is TRBJ1-4; 12 bases agree with TRBD1. This CDR3 contains 14 residues. The J segment lost 8 bases and the V segment lost 4 bases, leaving 3 bases of the junction unmatched. Germline loops: CDR1 SGHRS, CDR2 YFSETQ. As DNA, the CDR3 is TGCGCCAGCAGCATAGGGACAGGGGGCGAAAAACTGTTTTTT. It codes for CASSIGTGGEKLFF.

The gene calls are TRBV2 and TRBJ1-5, with D hard to call. Trimming pared 4 bases from V and 7 bases from J, leaving 17 bases between. The germline V gene encodes CDR1 SNHLY and CDR2 FYNNEI. The CDR3 sequence is 15 residues long. The DNA for the CDR3 is TGTGCCAGCAGTGTGAACGGAGGTGACGGGCAGCCCCAGCATTTT. It translates to CASSVNGGDGQPQHF.

The chain joins TRBV19 to TRBJ1-5; TRBD1 agrees at 7 bases. The CDR3 covers 18 residues. CDR1 is LNHDA and CDR2 is SQIVND in the germline V gene (reference sequence). The V gene end was trimmed by 3 bases and the J gene end by 6 bases; junction bases not matched to a gene: 17. The CDR3 DNA sequence: TGTGCCAGTAGTATTAGCGGGGACAGCGCCCGATGGGGTCAGCCCCAGCATTTT. Protein sequence: CASSISGDSARWGQPQHF.

V usage is TRBV28 and J usage is TRBJ2-1, with TRBD1 identical over 7 bases. With 7 bases clipped from V and 2 bases from J, the junction kept 5 bases outside the gene matches. CDR1 is MDHEN, CDR2 SYDVKM, per germline. The CDR3 is 14 amino acids. Written as DNA, the CDR3 is TGTGCCAGCATTACGACAGGGACCTACAATGAGCAGTTCTTC. Translation gives CASITTGTYNEQFF.

This chain uses TRBV5-4 with TRBJ2-5; a possible D gene is TRBD2 (6 bases). The CDR3 has 16 residues. In germline, CDR1 is SGHNT, CDR2 YYREEE (reference sequence). Trimming took off 2 bases at V and 4 bases at J, with 18 bases between the two ends. CDR3 bases: TGTGCCAGCAGCTTACTAGCCTCAGGGAAGGGAGAGACCCAGTACTTC. It is translated as CASSLLASGKGETQYF.

This rearrangement joins TRBV2 to TRBJ1-6; D unresolved. The germline V and J ends were trimmed by 2 bases and 2 bases, with 4 bases remaining between them. The CDR3 runs to 14 residues. Per the germline V gene, CDR1 is SNHLY and CDR2 is FYNNEI. The CDR3, as DNA: TGTGCCAGCAGTGAACAGACCTATAATTCACCCCTCCACTTT. Protein: CASSEQTYNSPLHF.

The chain uses TRBV13 and TRBJ1-1; TRBD1 matches 7 bases. The CDR3 consists of 14 residues. The ends lost 5 bases at V and 0 bases at J; junction bases unmatched: 3. In germline, CDR1 is PRHDT, CDR2 FYEKMQ (reference sequence). The CDR3 loop is CASSTGVMNTEAFF. The DNA of the CDR3 is TGTGCCAGCAGCACAGGGGTCATGAACACTGAAGCTTTCTTT.

The chain uses TRBV20-1 and TRBJ2-3; possibly TRBD1 for D (6 bases). Trimming took 3 bases from V and 1 from J, leaving 17 bases between them. Germline CDR1 reads DFQATT; CDR2 reads SNEGSKA (reference sequence). The CDR3 sequence is 16 residues long. The CDR3 reads CSASATTPGGTDTQYF. CDR3 nucleotide sequence: TGCAGTGCTAGTGCGACTACCCCAGGGGGCACAGATACGCAGTATTTT.

The chain employs TRBV3-1 (or the pseudogene TRBV3-2) and TRBJ1-2; D is perhaps TRBD1 (6 bases). Germline V CDR1 and CDR2: LGHDT, YNNKEL (reference sequence). The CDR3 runs 14 residues. Trimming left V 7 bases short and J 0 bases short, with 12 bases between. The DNA of the CDR3 is TGTGCCAGCACCTGGACAGCGTCTAACTATGGCTACACCTTC. Residues: CASTWTASNYGYTF.

The rearrangement uses TRBV15 and TRBJ1-1; TRBD1 might be the D (5 bases). The ends were cut back, 0 bases at V and 6 bases at J, with 11 bases in the middle. Looked up from germline, CDR1 is LNHNV and CDR2 is YYDKDF (reference sequence). The CDR3 is 14 amino acids. The CDR3 nucleotides are TGTGCCACCAGCAGAGATCGGATCAGGGCTGAAGCTTTCTTT. It codes for CATSRDRIRAEAFF.

This chain joins TRBV15 and TRBJ2-5; the match to TRBD2 covers 16 bases. Germline loops: CDR1 LNHNV, CDR2 YYDKDF (reference sequence). CDR3 length: 18 amino acids. V dropped 1 base and J dropped 5; count of bases not matched to a gene: 7. The CDR3 loop reads CATSRGGTSGGAKETQYF. In nucleotides, the CDR3 is TGTGCCACCAGCAGAGGAGGGACTAGCGGGGGGGCCAAGGAGACCCAGTACTTC. Looking up the rest from reference TRBV15 and TRBJ2-5 gives the full variable domain: DAMVIQNPRYQVTQFGKPVTLSCSQTLNHNVMYWYQQKSSQAPKLLFHYYDKDFNNEADTPDNFQSRRPNTSFCFLDIRSPGLGDTAMYLCATSRGGTSGGAKETQYFGPGTRLLVL.

The J gene is TRBJ2-7, the V gene TRBV21-1; no check of the table's D call, TRBD2, against the DNA was made. TRBV21-1 is a pseudogene segment. The CDR3 totals 16 residues. Here the CDR3 reads CASSKGRGAFPYEQYF. The CDR3 coding sequence is TGTGCCAGCAGTAAAGGGAGGGGAGCGTTCCCCTACGAGCAGTACTTC.

The gene calls are TRBV30 and TRBJ2-1; TRBD2 matches 7 bases. CDR1 and CDR2 (germline): GTSNPN, SVGIG (reference sequence). The CDR3 sequence is 14 residues long. The V and J ends lost 5 bases and 4 bases, in that order; junction bases with no gene match: 8. The CDR3 here is CAWEGAGPYNEQFF. CDR3 nucleotide sequence: TGTGCCTGGGAAGGAGCGGGGCCATACAATGAGCAGTTCTTC.

Turning to this clone: Other DNA sequences in the sample encode the same CDR3. The chain has TRBV7-2 and TRBJ2-5, with 8 bases fitting TRBD2. V lost 3 bases, J lost 5 bases, and 2 bases stayed unmatched. Germline V gene sequence: CDR1 SGHTA, CDR2 FQGNSA. There are 13 residues in the CDR3. The CDR3 sequence: CASSFPGGETQYF. The DNA of the CDR3 is TGTGCCAGCAGCTTTCCGGGAGGGGAGACCCAGTACTTC. Combining the CDR3 with reference TRBV7-2 and TRBJ2-5 gives the whole variable domain GAGVSQSPSNKVTEKGKDVELRCDPISGHTALYWYRQSLGQGLEFLIYFQGNSAPDKSGLPSDRFSAERTGGSVSTLTIQRTQQEDSAVYLCASSFPGGETQYFGPGTRLLVL.

This clone was counted between two and nine times. The chain recombines TRBV7-8 with TRBJ2-5; 11 nucleotides line up with TRBD1. CDR3 length: 14 residues. The junction had 4 bases not matched to a gene; V was cut back by 5 bases and J by 5 bases. The germline gives CDR1 SGHVS, CDR2 FQNEAQ. The CDR3 loop reads CASSQDRGPETQYF. The CDR3 bases are TGTGCCAGCAGCCAGGACAGGGGGCCTGAGACCCAGTACTTC. The variable domain in full, completed from reference TRBV7-8 and TRBJ2-5, reads GAGVSQSPRYKVAKRGQDVALRCDPISGHVSLFWYQQALGQGPEFLTYFQNEAQLDKSGLPSDRFFAERPEGSVSTLKIQRTQQEDSAVYLCASSQDRGPETQYFGPGTRLLVL.

A note on this clone: This sample includes further DNA sequences coding for the same CDR3. This rearrangement joins TRBV2 to TRBJ1-5; a possible D gene is TRBD1 (6 bases). The germline CDR1 and CDR2 sequences are SNHLY and FYNNEI. The V end lost 6 bases, the J end lost 2 bases, and 14 bases lay between the germline ends. CDR3 length equals 15 residues. CDR3 coding DNA: TGTGCCAGCAGCGAGGGGAGGGGGGGCAATCAGCCCCAGCATTTT. It translates to CASSEGRGGNQPQHF.

The gene calls are TRBV6-5 and TRBJ1-1, with 8 bases identical to TRBD1. The CDR3 totals 12 residues. The J segment lost 8 bases and the V segment lost 11 bases, leaving 10 bases of the junction unmatched. CDR1 and CDR2 (germline): MNHEY, SVGAGI. CDR3 sequence: CACFRRDREAFF. Written as DNA, the CDR3 is TGTGCCTGCTTCCGGAGGGACAGGGAAGCTTTCTTT.

This sequence joins TRBV2 and TRBJ2-1; TRBD2 matches 10 bases. This CDR3 has 14 residues. V trimming: 8 bases; J trimming: 10 bases; junction bases outside the gene matches: 11. CDR1 SNHLY and CDR2 FYNNEI come from the germline V gene. CDR3 sequence (DNA): TGTGCCAGCCTTGAGCGGGAGGGCCTAGGGGAGCAGTTCTTC. It encodes CASLEREGLGEQFF.

The chain uses TRBV19 and TRBJ2-5; the match to TRBD1 covers 7 bases. J lost 5 bases, V lost 6 bases, and 6 bases had no gene match. Germline CDR1 and CDR2: LNHDA and SQIVND (reference sequence). The CDR3 has 13 residues. CDR3 sequence reads: CASRQGSRETQYF. As DNA, the CDR3 is TGTGCCAGTAGACAGGGGTCGAGGGAGACCCAGTACTTC.

J is TRBJ2-1 and V is TRBV29-1, with a weak D call TRBD2 (5 bases). Germline V gene sequence: CDR1 SQVTM, CDR2 ANQGSEA. V gave up 7 bases and J gave up 4 bases, with 14 bases separating them. The CDR3 extends over 13 amino acids. The CDR3 DNA reads as TGCAGCGCCGCGGGTTACCCGTACAATGAGCAGTTCTTC. This codes for CSAAGYPYNEQFF.

The CDR3 coding sequence is TGTGCCTGGGGGACCGGGACAGGGGGGCTCTACGAGCAGTACTTC. It encodes CAWGTGTGGLYEQYF. The genes are TRBV30 and TRBJ2-7; TRBD1 agrees at 11 bases. V trimming: 5 bases; J trimming: 3 bases; junction bases outside the gene matches: 9. This CDR3 is 15 amino acids long. CDR1 and CDR2 (germline): GTSNPN, SVGIG (reference sequence).

The J gene is TRBJ1-1, the V gene TRBV7-3, with a possible D match to TRBD1 (5 bases). Germline V gene lookup returns CDR1 SGHTA and CDR2 FQGTGA. The CDR3 is 15 amino acids. Deletions cut 5 bases from V and 5 bases from J, with 18 bases between. The CDR3 DNA reads TGTGCCAGCAGCCGGGGCGGGGCAGTTGGGACTGAAGCTTTCTTT. Protein sequence: CASSRGGAVGTEAFF.

This chain links TRBV2 with TRBJ2-1; TRBD2 agrees at 9 bases. Germline loops: CDR1 SNHLY, CDR2 FYNNEI. The trim removed 4 bases at V and 5 bases at J, leaving 6 bases unmatched. The CDR3 consists of 15 residues. The DNA of the CDR3 is TGTGCCAGCAGTGTTAGACTAGCGGCCGACAATGAGCAGTTCTTC. Translation gives CASSVRLAADNEQFF.

This chain links TRBV5-6 with TRBJ2-1; D may be TRBD1 (6 bases). Germline-derived CDR1 and CDR2 are SGHDT and YYEEEE. The CDR3 consists of 14 residues. V lost 0 bases to trimming and J lost 5 bases, with 9 bases between them. The CDR3 DNA sequence: TGTGCCAGCAGCTTGGTGGGGGCGCACAATGAGCAGTTCTTC. Residues: CASSLVGAHNEQFF.

The chain uses TRBV29-1 and TRBJ1-1; no definite D call. CDR1 and CDR2 from the germline V gene are SQVTM and ANQGSEA. V was cut by 4 bases and J by 6 bases, with 12 bases left in between. The CDR3 totals 12 residues. CDR3 DNA: TGCAGCGTTGGCGTCCAAAATGCTGAAGCTTTCTTT. Protein: CSVGVQNAEAFF.

The V call is TRBV29-1, the J call TRBJ2-5; D is perhaps TRBD1 (5 bases). This CDR3 is built from 12 residues. V was clipped by 4 bases and J by 2 bases, with 8 bases between them. Germline CDR1 reads SQVTM; CDR2 reads ANQGSEA. The chain's CDR3 is CSVARGQETQYF. CDR3 in DNA: TGCAGCGTTGCTAGGGGTCAAGAGACCCAGTACTTC.

The chain employs TRBV7-2 and TRBJ2-5; TRBD2 matches at 12 bases. The CDR3 totals 15 residues. The germline V gene encodes CDR1 SGHTA and CDR2 FQGNSA. After removal of 5 bases from V and 5 bases from J, the junction contained 6 bases not matched to a gene. The CDR3 sequence: CASSPSGRAVETQYF. CDR3 in DNA: TGTGCCAGCAGCCCTAGCGGGAGGGCCGTGGAGACCCAGTACTTC.

The rearrangement uses TRBV27 and TRBJ2-7; 12 bases fit TRBD2. CDR1 is MNHEY, CDR2 SMNVEV, per germline (reference sequence). V dropped 5 bases and J dropped 2; count of bases not matched to a gene: 4. CDR3 length equals 15 residues. In DNA, the CDR3 is TGTGCCAGCAGTCTCGGACTAGCGGGGACCTACGAGCAGTACTTC. Its protein product is CASSLGLAGTYEQYF.

This chain links TRBV6-5 with TRBJ2-3; the match to TRBD2 covers 9 bases. After removal of 2 bases from V and 4 bases from J, the junction contained 4 bases not matched to a gene. This CDR3 comprises 15 residues. Germline V CDR1 and CDR2: MNHEY, SVGAGI. The DNA of the CDR3 is TGTGCCAGCAGTTACAGTAGCGGGAGCTCAGATACGCAGTATTTT. Translated: CASSYSSGSSDTQYF.

The rearrangement joins TRBV21-1 to TRBJ2-1; the table's D call of TRBD1 was not tested on the DNA. TRBV21-1 is an annotated pseudogene. The length of the CDR3 is 20 residues. The CDR3 region is CASSKGANGTGDPYGNEQFF. In DNA, the CDR3 is TGTGCCAGCAGCAAAGGGGCAAACGGGACAGGGGACCCCTATGGCAATGAGCAGTTCTTC.

As for this clone: This specimen includes other DNA sequences encoding the same CDR3. Here the CDR3 DNA reads TGTGCCAGCAGCTTACTCGCCGGAGGCTACAATGAGCAGTTCTTC. This codes for CASSLLAGGYNEQFF. The chain recombines TRBV7-2 with TRBJ2-1; D perhaps matches TRBD2 (5 bases). The germline V and J ends were trimmed by 2 bases and 3 bases, with 11 bases remaining between them. CDR1 and CDR2 from the germline V gene are SGHTA and FQGNSA. This CDR3 is 15 amino acids long.